This TCR beta chain was retrieved from a study of blood T cell repertoires in COVID-19. Overall study context: Researchers got acute and convalescent COVID-19 samples from the United States, Italy and Spain. The cDNA or gDNA used as material had been derived from T cells, B-cell-depleted T cells, or PBMCs.

Per the germline V gene, CDR1 is MNHEY and CDR2 is SVGEGT. The V gene end was trimmed by 4 bases and the J gene end by 0 bases; junction bases not matched to a gene: 2. This CDR3 is 15 amino acids long. Methods used by the authors: The authors estimated nucleated cell counts from reference gene primer amplification. The table came from immunoSEQ multiplex PCR; TCRdb's copy has only in-frame clones and leaves some out. The V and J calls and the clone size are those of that table, but D and trimming were determined from the DNA. The top ten clones hold around 2.5% of a sample with around 200,000 clones, about four fifths of them seen once.

This receptor was obtained from a woman between 40 and 55 years old with active or convalescent COVID-19. V and J are TRBV6-2 or TRBV6-3 and TRBJ1-4, with 7 bases fitting TRBD1. The sequenced material came from peripheral blood. CDR3 sequence reads: CASSWDSATNEKLFF. The CDR3 coding sequence is TGTGCCAGCAGTTGGGACAGTGCAACTAATGAAAAACTGTTTTTT.